Shown below are 10 T cell receptor beta chains from a single sample sequenced in a study of beta chain features in type 1 diabetes. All of the isolated RNA was reverse transcribed, so expressed TCRB transcripts were sequenced. Repertoires were generated with immunoSEQ multiplex PCR, while TCRdb's copy carries only in-frame clones and drops some. The sample carries 400,000 to 500,000 clones, approximately 13% recorded once. The sequenced sample consisted of naive CD4+ T cells from blood. The origin of the receptors is a man in his thirties or forties in good health.

This clone was seen a handful of times. This rearrangement joins TRBV28 to TRBJ1-1; D not certain. Trimming left V 5 bases short and J 3 bases short, with 19 bases between. CDR3 length: 16 residues. CDR1 MDHEN and CDR2 SYDVKM come from the germline V gene. CDR3 loop: CASSPTHTSRDTEAFF. The DNA for the CDR3 is TGTGCCAGCAGTCCGACCCACACAAGTCGGGACACTGAAGCTTTCTTT.

CDR3 sequence reads: CASSLVRPTEAFF. The CDR3, as DNA: TGTGCCAGCAGCTTAGTCAGACCCACTGAAGCTTTCTTT. This rearrangement joins TRBV7-6 to TRBJ1-1; D unclear. In germline, CDR1 is SGHVS, CDR2 FNYEAQ. The CDR3 has 13 amino acids. V lost 1 base and J lost 4, with 7 bases in between.

V is TRBV9 and J is TRBJ2-1; D remains unclear. Germline values: CDR1 SGDLS, CDR2 YYNGEE. Trimming pared 1 base from V and 0 bases from J, leaving 11 bases between. The CDR3 covers 16 residues. CDR3 protein: CASSVRMSSSYNEQFF. CDR3 nucleotides: TGTGCCAGCAGCGTAAGAATGTCAAGCTCCTACAATGAGCAGTTCTTC.

Only a few counts were recorded for this clone. This sequence joins TRBV9 and TRBJ1-2; TRBD1 is a possible D gene (5 bases). CDR1 is SGDLS, CDR2 YYNGEE, per germline. The V and J ends lost 4 bases and 3 bases respectively, with 19 bases between them. This CDR3 spans 16 amino acids. CDR3 in DNA: TGTGCCAGCAGCCCCCTCGGGGGTGGGCAACACTATGGCTACACCTTC. It yields the protein CASSPLGGGQHYGYTF.

The rearrangement uses TRBV9 and TRBJ2-1; 11 positions match TRBD1. V shed 0 bases, J shed 7 bases, and the junction held 6 bases outside the gene matches. Germline CDR1 SGDLS, CDR2 YYNGEE. The CDR3 spans 16 residues. The CDR3 coding sequence is TGTGCCAGCAGCGTAGCCTCTGGACAGGGGGCTAATGAGCAGTTCTTC. As protein: CASSVASGQGANEQFF.

A few counts support this clone. The chain links TRBV6-5 to TRBJ1-4, with 7 bases that match TRBD1. The CDR3 is 15 residues long. V trimming: 5 bases; J trimming: 4 bases; junction bases outside the gene matches: 7. From germline, CDR1 is MNHEY and CDR2 SVGAGI. This chain's CDR3 is CASSAQGGFNEKLFF. The CDR3, as DNA: TGTGCCAGCAGTGCTCAGGGGGGTTTTAATGAAAAACTGTTTTTT.

This clone appeared a few times. This chain links TRBV30 with TRBJ1-5; 7 bases agree with TRBD1. This CDR3 contains 13 residues. With V trimmed by 3 bases and J by 9 bases, 8 bases remained unmatched. From germline, CDR1 is GTSNPN and CDR2 SVGIG (reference sequence). The CDR3 region is CAWSGTVQWPQHF. As DNA, the CDR3 is TGTGCCTGGAGCGGGACAGTGCAGTGGCCCCAGCATTTT.

To note about this clone: Other nucleotide sequences in the sample specify the same CDR3. V usage is TRBV18 and J usage is TRBJ2-7; D call uncertain. The CDR3 contains 13 residues. V was pared by 3 bases and J by 1 base, with 7 bases between. Germline V CDR1 and CDR2: KGHSH, LQKENI. The CDR3 nucleotides read TGTGCCAGCTCACCCGGCAGATCCTACGAGCAGTACGTC. Amino acids: CASSPGRSYEQYV.

This clone has just a few counts. V gene TRBV9 combines with J gene TRBJ1-2; 7 nucleotides align to TRBD1. The CDR3 length is 14 residues. Germline assignment: CDR1 SGDLS and CDR2 YYNGEE. Germline trimming cut 4 bases from V and 4 bases from J; bases unmatched to any gene: 7. CDR3 coding DNA: TGTGCCAGCAGCACCCGACAGGGAGGCTATGGCTACACCTTC. Translation gives CASSTRQGGYGYTF.

The V and J genes are TRBV7-2 and TRBJ2-3; no clear D gene. V was cut by 5 bases and J by 3 bases, with 18 bases left in between. This CDR3 comprises 16 residues. CDR1 and CDR2 (germline): SGHTA, FQGNSA. CDR3: CASSPSRDIGTDTQYF. CDR3 nucleotides: TGTGCCAGCAGCCCCAGTAGAGACATAGGGACAGATACGCAGTATTTT.